What follows are 10 T cell receptor beta chains derived from one specimen sequenced in a study of T cell clonality in common variable immunodeficiency. Measured with immunoSEQ multiplex PCR; TCRdb has only the in-frame clones, and not every one. This repertoire holds about 40,000 clones, and none appear only once. The sequenced sample consisted of peripheral blood mononuclear cells. The source is a person aged 18-70 years in good health.

This clone came up many times. The CDR3 extends 3 residues past the end of the read, so its final part is completed from the germline J gene. The rearrangement uses TRBV20-1 and TRBJ2-3, with TRBD1 as a possible D gene (5 bases). CDR1 and CDR2 from the germline V gene are DFQATT and SNEGSKA (reference sequence). Trimming took off 6 bases at V and 2 bases at J, with 18 bases between the two ends. The CDR3 is made up of 15 amino acids. The part of the CDR3 DNA that was read is TGCAGTGCCAAGCCCGGACACTCACCCACAGATACG. As protein: CSAKPGHSPTDT. The whole CDR3 reads CSAKPGHSPTDTQYF.

This clone was observed at least ten times. The CDR3 end is not reached by the read, which stops 3 residues before it; the germline J gene fills it in. J is TRBJ1-5 and V is TRBV19, with 8 positions matching TRBD1. The junction had 5 bases not matched to a gene; V was cut back by 3 bases and J by 7 bases. The CDR3 is 14 amino acids. Germline CDR1 LNHDA, CDR2 SQIVND (reference sequence). CDR3 sequence: CASSIHRGNQPQHF. Incomplete CDR3 DNA: TGTGCCAGTAGTATCCACAGGGGGAACCAGCCC.

In this sample, this clone turned up many times. CDR3 DNA, as far as it was read: TGTGCCTGGAGTGCCTGGACAGCTCCCTACGAG. This translates into CAWSAWTAPYE. The complete CDR3 reads CAWSAWTAPYEQYF. V gene TRBV30 combines with J gene TRBJ2-7; D is possibly TRBD1 (6 bases). Read coverage stops 3 residues before the CDR3 terminus; the germline J gene supplies the remainder. Germline values: CDR1 GTSNPN, CDR2 SVGIG (reference sequence). V was cut by 1 base and J by 2 bases, with 12 bases left in between. The CDR3 covers 14 residues.

This clone was observed at least ten times. Coverage ceases 3 residues before the CDR3 finishes, and the germline J gene fills in the end. The chain recombines TRBV7-2 with TRBJ1-3; 8 nucleotides agree with TRBD1. Germline-derived CDR1 and CDR2 are SGHTA and FQGNSA. The CDR3 length is 13 residues. CDR3 bases read: TGTGCCAGCAGCTTAGATGGGCGGACAGGG. Translated: CASSLDGRTG. Given in full, the CDR3 is CASSLDGRTGIYF.

This clone was seen many times. Sequencing ends 3 residues short of the CDR3 end; the germline J gene provides the rest. The V gene is TRBV20-1, the J gene TRBJ2-2, with a weak D call TRBD1 (5 bases). The germline gives CDR1 DFQATT, CDR2 SNEGSKA (reference sequence). The CDR3 runs to 15 residues. V was clipped by 2 bases and J by 2 bases, with 12 bases between them. The CDR3 bases that were read are TGCAGTGCTAGATGGCCCCGGACAAACACCGGGGAG. Its protein product is CSARWPRTNTGE. The whole CDR3 reads CSARWPRTNTGELFF.

This clone was counted ten times or more. From the germline J gene comes the end of the CDR3, since the read stops 3 residues before it. The chain joins TRBV7-2 to TRBJ2-1; TRBD1 agrees at 9 bases. After removal of 5 bases from V and 3 bases from J, the junction contained 5 bases not matched to a gene. Germline V gene data show CDR1 as SGHTA and CDR2 as FQGNSA. This CDR3 has 15 residues. CDR3 DNA (partial): TGTGCCAGCAGCGAGACAGGGGGAATCTACAATGAG. This gives the protein CASSETGGIYNE. The whole CDR3 is CASSETGGIYNEQFF. Supplemented by reference TRBV7-2 and TRBJ2-1, the full variable domain reads GAGVSQSPSNKVTEKGKDVELRCDPISGHTALYWYRQSLGQGLEFLIYFQGNSAPDKSGLPSDRFSAERTGGSVSTLTIQRTQQEDSAVYLCASSETGGIYNEQFFGPGTRLTVL.

This clone was seen ten or more times. The observed sequence ends 3 residues before the CDR3 terminus, with the missing tail filled in from the germline J gene. V and J are TRBV2 and TRBJ2-5; 7 nucleotides line up with TRBD2. J gave up 5 bases and V 7 bases, and 10 bases lay outside the gene matches. The CDR3 consists of 14 residues. Germline assignment: CDR1 SNHLY and CDR2 FYNNEI. The part of the CDR3 DNA that was read is TGTGCCAGCACGCGAGGCGGGAGCGGTGAGACC. It translates to CASTRGGSGET. The entire CDR3 sequence reads CASTRGGSGETQYF.

This clone has more than one count but fewer than ten. The sequence runs out 3 residues before the end of the CDR3; the remainder is reconstructed from the germline J gene. The chain has TRBV7-6 and TRBJ1-4, with unresolved D. This CDR3 contains 16 residues. Germline V gene data show CDR1 as SGHVS and CDR2 as FNYEAQ. CDR3 bases read: TGTGCCAGCAGCCAAGTGGCGGGGTCAATCTCGAGAGAA. It is translated as CASSQVAGSISRE. The full CDR3 reads CASSQVAGSISRELFF.

This clone has at least ten counts. The read stops 3 residues short of the end of the CDR3; the missing end is completed from the germline J gene. The chain combines TRBV4-2 with TRBJ2-2; D possibly uses TRBD1 or TRBD2 (5 bases each). CDR3 size: 15 residues. V gave up 1 base and J gave up 7 bases, with 13 bases separating them. CDR1 LGHNA and CDR2 YNFKEQ come from the germline V gene. The CDR3 sequence is CASSQGTERGGELFF. The sequenced part of the CDR3 DNA is TGTGCCAGCAGCCAAGGCACGGAGAGGGGCGGGGAG.

This clone was counted at least ten times. The read comes to an end 3 residues before the CDR3 does, leaving the germline J gene to fill in the end. This rearrangement joins TRBV5-5 to TRBJ1-2; D is perhaps TRBD1 (6 bases). The V end was cut by 2 bases, the J end by 6 bases, with 17 bases between. The CDR3 consists of 15 residues. CDR1 and CDR2 from the germline V gene are SGHKS and YYEKEE (reference sequence). The sequenced part of the CDR3 DNA is TGTGCCAGCAGCTTCAGCGGACAGCCAACAGATGGC. Protein sequence: CASSFSGQPTDG. The entire CDR3 sequence reads CASSFSGQPTDGYTF.